This T cell receptor beta chain comes out of a study of blood T cell repertoires in COVID-19 (dated by TCRdb to 2020 to 2021). For the wider study: Samples covering the acute and convalescent phases of COVID-19 were provided by collaborators in the United States, Italy and Spain. The prospective study material was composed of cDNA or gDNA derived from T cells, B-cell-depleted T cells, or PBMCs. Deeply sampled blood TCRbeta repertoires from subjects exposed to, actively infected with, or recovered from COVID-19 were included in the dataset. The repertoires were made available in a free public database intended to serve as a resource for research on the immune response to SARS-CoV-2. The samples were drawn from the first 160 participants of the ongoing ImmuneRACE study and from 1,254 subjects provided by 6 global collaborators. A de-identified subject ID, COVID-19 status, age in years and sex were almost always included in the sample metadata. Where available, HLA class I and class II types were taken from metadata supplied by the sample provider and were not determined by assay-based typing. What the work shows at the level of the full study, not this receptor alone: The amount of clinical and demographic metadata varied by source and participant and was provided uncurated.

The immunoSEQ Assay, a bias-controlled multiplex PCR, was used to amplify TCRbeta CDR3 regions from genomic DNA. The published analysis was carried out like this. The number of nucleated cells in each sample was estimated from the amplification of reference gene primers within the assay. To quantify the absolute abundance of each unique TCRbeta CDR3 rearrangement, sequence reads were collapsed and filtered. For each sample, productive Simpson clonality was calculated as the square root of Simpson's diversity index over productive rearrangements. In its TCRdb copy, this immuneACCESS table keeps in-frame sequences only and misses some clones. Where compared with another copy, unresolved V genes explain less than half of these, and the others have no known cause. From that table come the V and J calls and clone size; the DNA was used to work out D and trimming. The sample table holds approximately 150,000 clones, of which approximately 87% were seen once. Around 4% of the sample goes to the ten largest clones.

From the cysteine up to the phenylalanine, the CDR3 has a length of 19 residues. Only the CDR3 part of the read is kept: 57 bases, read in frame from the first base. Trimming removed 0 bases from V and 4 bases from J; the gene matches leave 14 bases unexplained. For CDR1 and CDR2, the germline V gene lists SGHTA and FQGNSA. Comments on this clone: Its target antigen remains unknown. One base away there is no much larger clone; base qualities are not given.

Whole blood was collected in K2EDTA tubes by collaborating institutions according to the institutions' own protocols. Collaborator samples were shipped for TCRbeta analysis as frozen whole blood, isolated PBMCs, or DNA extracted from either sample type. The sequenced sample was peripheral blood. The chain is made from TRBV7-2 and TRBJ2-7, with 11 bases matching TRBD2. The sequence was collected from a woman in her seventies with acute or convalescent COVID-19. The CDR3 protein is CASSLAAVASGRLGYEQYF. The sequence in DNA is TGTGCCAGCAGCTTAGCGGCTGTGGCTAGCGGGAGGCTGGGGTACGAGCAGTACTTC.